In this sample, the clone carrying this TCR beta chain turned up a few times. Its antigen is undetermined. The data were taken from a study of response to subunit inactivated influenza vaccine. Germline V gene data show CDR1 as SGHTA and CDR2 as FQGNSA. V was clipped by 6 bases and J by 5 bases, with 19 bases between them. This CDR3 spans 15 amino acids. A single record per CDR3 protein comes from TCRdb applying MiXCR to the RT-PCR reads. The sample holds around 480,000 distinct CDR3 sequences; approximately 11% are singletons and the top ten take more than 10%. Study-wide points: The authors put forward the suggestion that each seasonal influenza vaccination may bring in only a limited number of new T cells.

Sequencing was performed on PBMCs from blood, taken around seven weeks after vaccination. This TCR was recovered from a man aged 45 to 65 who received an inactivated influenza vaccine. The chain combines TRBV7-2 with TRBJ2-5; maybe TRBD2 (5 bases). CDR3 nucleotides: TGTGCCAGCAGGTCCCAGCCTGGTGGCGGGGAGACCCAGTACTTC. This encodes CASRSQPGGGETQYF.